Below, one T cell receptor beta chain is given with its context. Its antigen is undetermined. The data belong to a study of T-cell reconstitution after alpha-beta-depleted transplantation in children. The TCRbeta library was prepared with unique molecular identifiers. A single record per CDR3 protein comes from TCRdb applying MiXCR to the PCR reads. The table shows fewer than 550,000 distinct CDR3 sequences, with approximately 10% occurring only once. CDR3 length: 14 residues. The germline V gene encodes CDR1 SGHVS and CDR2 FQNEAQ. Trimming pared 4 bases from V and 7 bases from J, leaving 13 bases between. Study conclusions and caveats: Surviving recipient cells, namely T cells and thymic progenitors, were the source of high day-60 TCRbeta diversity in some patients.

The material was PBMCs, mostly from graft donor cells, obtained 180 days after TCRalphabeta/CD19-depleted stem cell transplant. The receptor was isolated from a female patient under 10 years old who had a stem cell transplant for aplastic anemia, so the T cells may come from the graft donor. The chain links TRBV7-8 to TRBJ2-2; either TRBD1 or TRBD2 may fit D (6 bases each). The CDR3 sequence is CASSSLQGGGELFF. The CDR3 DNA reads TGTGCCAGCAGCTCCTTACAGGGAGGCGGGGAGCTGTTTTTT.